These T cell receptor beta chains were read from a single sample in a study of blood T cells in healthy people across ages. One entry per CDR3 protein, called by TCRdb with MiXCR from the 5' RACE reads. This table has 1.5 million to 2 million distinct CDR3 sequences, 28% appearing once. The sample was blood. These receptors were obtained from a woman in her thirties in good health. Each CDR3 is given with its conserved first and last residue. The D gene is left open where the match is weak. Size is omitted from some rows. Given values are once, few, many or a class for expanded clones.

size: many
J: TRBJ2-7
D: -
V: TRBV5-1
DNA: TGCGCCAGCAGCGACGGATCCGAGCAGTACTTC
CDR3: CASSDGSEQYF

size: -
J: TRBJ2-3
D: TRBD2
V: TRBV20-1
DNA: TGCAGTGCTAGAGGGGGGGGTATGAGAGATACGCAGTATTTT
CDR3: CSARGGGMRDTQYF

size: few
J: TRBJ2-1
D: -
V: TRBV7-2
DNA: TGTGCCAGCAGCCGCGAACAGAGGGTTTTAAATGAGCAGTTCTTC
CDR3: CASSREQRVLNEQFF

size: -
J: TRBJ2-5
D: TRBD1
V: TRBV29-1
DNA: TGCAGCGTTGGAGGCAGGGGACAGGGAGAGGAGACCCAGTACTTC
CDR3: CSVGGRGQGEETQYF

size: many
J: TRBJ2-5
D: TRBD1
V: TRBV7-3
DNA: TGTGCCAGCAGCCCACAGGGGCACCGGGAGACCCAGTACTTC
CDR3: CASSPQGHRETQYF

size: -
J: TRBJ2-4
D: TRBD2
V: TRBV3-1
DNA: TGTGCCAGCTCCTCGGCGGCGGGAGGGACGGTAGAGTACTTC
CDR3: CASSSAAGGTVEYF

size: -
J: TRBJ1-1
D: -
V: TRBV30
DNA: TGTGCCTGGAGGGGGGCTTGGATGAACACTGAAGCTTTCTTT
CDR3: CAWRGAWMNTEAFF

size: -
J: TRBJ1-2
D: TRBD1
V: TRBV28
DNA: TGTGCCAGCAGTCGTGAAGGGACAGGACTTGGCCACACCTTC
CDR3: CASSREGTGLGHTF

size: -
J: TRBJ2-3
D: -
V: TRBV4-3
DNA: TGCGCCAGCAGCCAAGCGGGGTCAGTGGCGCAGTATTTT
CDR3: CASSQAGSVAQYF

size: -
J: TRBJ2-3
D: TRBD2
V: TRBV20-1
DNA: TGCAGTGCAGCCACGAGCGGGGGGGCCCTAATAACCACAGATACGCAGTATTTT
CDR3: CSAATSGGALITTDTQYF

size: few
J: TRBJ2-1
D: TRBD1
V: TRBV24-1
DNA: TGTGCCACGTCGACAGGGGAATACAATGAGCAGTTCTTC
CDR3: CATSTGEYNEQFF

size: -
J: TRBJ1-5
D: -
V: TRBV28
DNA: TGTGCCAGCAGTAATCTAAGGGGACCGGCAAGCAATCAGCCCCAGCATTTT
CDR3: CASSNLRGPASNQPQHF

size: -
J: TRBJ2-1
D: TRBD2
V: TRBV18
DNA: TGTGCCAGCTCACCGGCTAGCGGGAGGGCGGATGAGCAGTTCTTC
CDR3: CASSPASGRADEQFF

size: -
J: TRBJ2-6
D: TRBD2
V: TRBV2
DNA: TGTGCCAGCATCGGGAGGGTCTCTGGGGCCAACGTCCTGACTTTC
CDR3: CASIGRVSGANVLTF

size: -
J: TRBJ2-3
D: TRBD1
V: TRBV20-1
DNA: TGCAGTGCTAGAGGCGGAGAAAGGGGGCAAGATACGCAGTATTTT
CDR3: CSARGGERGQDTQYF

size: few
J: TRBJ2-3
D: TRBD2
V: TRBV12-3/TRBV12-4
DNA: TGTGCCAGCAGTTCCGCTAGCGGGACCACAGATACGCAGTATTTT
CDR3: CASSSASGTTDTQYF

size: -
J: TRBJ2-5
D: -
V: TRBV24-1
DNA: TGTGCCACCAGTGGACAGGCCCCCAAAGAGACCCAGTACTTC
CDR3: CATSGQAPKETQYF

size: many
J: TRBJ2-7
D: TRBD1
V: TRBV12-3/TRBV12-4
DNA: TGTGCCAGCAGCCCCCCGTCGGGGACAGCTCAATACGAGCAGTACTTC
CDR3: CASSPPSGTAQYEQYF

size: once
J: TRBJ2-4
D: TRBD2
V: TRBV5-1
DNA: TGCGCCAGCAGCTCGAATGGCGGGAGTGGAAACATTCAGTACTTC
CDR3: CASSSNGGSGNIQYF

size: -
J: TRBJ2-3
D: TRBD2
V: TRBV7-2
DNA: TGTGCCAGCAGCTTAATACCCACCGGGCTAGCGGGACGGACAGATACGCAGTATTTT
CDR3: CASSLIPTGLAGRTDTQYF

size: few
J: TRBJ2-5
D: -
V: TRBV5-1
DNA: TGCGCCAGCAGCTCGATGTCGGGGGCGGGGGAGACCCAGTACTTC
CDR3: CASSSMSGAGETQYF

size: few
J: TRBJ2-7
D: -
V: TRBV14
DNA: TGTGCCAGCAGCCAAGACCTTGGGGGGCGTGAGCAGTACTTC
CDR3: CASSQDLGGREQYF

size: -
J: TRBJ2-3
D: -
V: TRBV6-6
DNA: TGTGCCAGCAGACATAGGAGCACAGATACGCAGTATTTT
CDR3: CASRHRSTDTQYF

size: few
J: TRBJ1-2
D: TRBD1
V: TRBV12-3/TRBV12-4
DNA: TGTGCCAGCAGTCACGGGGGACAGGGGTTTGGCTACACCTTC
CDR3: CASSHGGQGFGYTF

size: -
J: TRBJ1-3
D: -
V: TRBV7-9
DNA: TGTGCCAGCAGCGTCAGTGCCTCTGGAAACACCATATATTTT
CDR3: CASSVSASGNTIYF

size: few
J: TRBJ2-7
D: -
V: TRBV20-1
DNA: TGCAGTGCTAGACAGACAGGTACCTACGAGCAGTACTTC
CDR3: CSARQTGTYEQYF

size: few
J: TRBJ2-1
D: -
V: TRBV20-1
DNA: TGCAGTGCTATACGTCAACTCCCCTACCACAATGAGCAGTTCTTC
CDR3: CSAIRQLPYHNEQFF

size: -
J: TRBJ1-1
D: -
V: TRBV24-1
DNA: TGTGCCACCAGAAGGGACCAGGACACTGAAGCTTTCTTT
CDR3: CATRRDQDTEAFF

size: once
J: TRBJ1-1
D: -
V: TRBV4-3
DNA: TGCTCCAGCAGCCAAGAATCGTCAGACCAGAAAGCTGTCTTT
CDR3: CSSSQESSDQKAVF

size: many
J: TRBJ2-1
D: -
V: TRBV29-1
DNA: TGCAGCGTTGAAGTGACCCGGAATGAGCAGTTCTTC
CDR3: CSVEVTRNEQFF

size: many
J: TRBJ2-1
D: -
V: TRBV12-5
DNA: TGTGCTAGTGATGACGGGACGGCGTACAACGATGAGCAGTTCTTC
CDR3: CASDDGTAYNDEQFF

size: -
J: TRBJ1-2
D: -
V: TRBV7-2
DNA: TGTGCCAGCAGCTTAGAGAGGGTCGGTGGCTACACCTTC
CDR3: CASSLERVGGYTF

size: many
J: TRBJ1-5
D: -
V: TRBV2
DNA: TGTGCCAGCAGTGGACAGGATAATCAGCCCCAGCATTTT
CDR3: CASSGQDNQPQHF

size: -
J: TRBJ2-7
D: TRBD2
V: TRBV29-1
DNA: TGCAGTGCACCAGCGGGGGGCGGCGATGAGCAGTACTTC
CDR3: CSAPAGGGDEQYF

size: few
J: TRBJ1-1
D: -
V: TRBV7-9
DNA: TGTGCCAGCAGCCAGATCGACGGTCTTTCATGGGCTTTCTTT
CDR3: CASSQIDGLSWAFF

size: few
J: TRBJ2-5
D: TRBD2
V: TRBV12-3/TRBV12-4
DNA: TGTGCCAGCAGTTTCGGGACTAGCGGAGACCCGTACTTC
CDR3: CASSFGTSGDPYF

size: few
J: TRBJ2-7
D: -
V: TRBV7-9
DNA: TGTGCCAGCAGCTCCGCCGCTAAAACCTACGAGCAGTACTTC
CDR3: CASSSAAKTYEQYF

size: -
J: TRBJ1-2
D: TRBD1
V: TRBV12-3/TRBV12-4
DNA: TGTGCCAGCAGTTTTCGTGGGACAGGGGGAAGGGTAGGCTACACCTTC
CDR3: CASSFRGTGGRVGYTF

size: -
J: TRBJ1-6
D: -
V: TRBV28
DNA: TGTGCCAGCAGGACGGGTTTGGGTAATTCACCCCTCCACTTT
CDR3: CASRTGLGNSPLHF

size: many
J: TRBJ2-1
D: TRBD2
V: TRBV5-1
DNA: TGCGCCAGCAGCACAACGGGACTAGCGGGATACAATGAGCAGTTCTTC
CDR3: CASSTTGLAGYNEQFF

size: few
J: TRBJ2-3
D: TRBD2
V: TRBV3-1
DNA: TGTGCCAGCAGCCGGGGACTAGCGGTACCCACAGATACGCAGTATTTT
CDR3: CASSRGLAVPTDTQYF